The present T cell receptor (beta chain) was sequenced within a study of blood T cell repertoires in COVID-19 (dated by TCRdb to 2018 to 2020). For the study in its entirety: Samples from collaborators originated in the United States, Italy and Spain and spanned both the acute and convalescent phases of COVID-19. Where HLA class I and class II types were available, the types were taken from metadata supplied by the sample provider, not from assay-based typing. The samples were drawn from two sources: the first 160 participants of the ongoing ImmuneRACE study, and 950 to 1,500 subjects contributed by 6 global collaborators. The dataset comprised deeply sampled blood TCRbeta repertoires from subjects exposed to, actively infected with, or recovered from COVID-19. A freely available public database, intended as a resource for researchers studying the immune response to SARS-CoV-2, is where the repertoires were released. The material from the prospective study consisted of cDNA or gDNA derived from T cells, B-cell-depleted T cells, or PBMCs. Sample metadata almost always included a de-identified subject ID, COVID-19 status, age in years and sex. Findings and caveats that apply to the study as a whole: Clinical and demographic metadata were provided uncurated, with the amount varying by source and participant.

TCRbeta CDR3 regions were amplified from genomic DNA by means of the immunoSEQ Assay, a bias-controlled multiplex PCR. In the paper's pipeline: Within the assay, amplification of reference gene primers was used to estimate how many nucleated cells each sample contained. Sequence reads were collapsed and filtered to measure the absolute abundance of every unique TCRbeta CDR3 rearrangement. Productive Simpson clonality was computed per sample as the square root of Simpson's diversity index over productive rearrangements. TCRdb provides this immuneACCESS table in a form limited to in-frame rearrangements. Some clones are lacking; in checked studies, under half of them reflect an unresolved V gene, and why the rest are absent is not known. V and J calls plus clone size are reproduced from that table; the DNA served to infer D and trimming. In all, the sample holds 100,000 or so clones, and around nine tenths of those were seen once. Roughly 2.1% of the sample comes from the top ten.

One collaborating source in Seattle enrolled patients while the patients were actively infected and followed the patients over time throughout the course of disease. Collaborating institutions collected whole blood in K2EDTA tubes following their own protocols. Collaborator samples were shipped for TCRbeta analysis as frozen whole blood, isolated PBMCs, or DNA extracted from either sample type. This clone appeared once. The clone's antigen remains unknown. Per-base qualities were not stored, and no clone one base away is much larger. According to the germline V gene, CDR1 reads MNHEY and CDR2 reads SVGAGI. Spanning cysteine to phenylalanine, the CDR3 consists of 14 amino acids. Just CDR3 DNA is preserved here, 42 bases in frame from base 1. V lost 4 bases and J lost 7 bases, and the count of bases not matched to a germline gene is 5.

Sequences were obtained from peripheral blood. The receptor comes from a woman in her forties or fifties with COVID-19, enrolled during active disease. In this chain, TRBV6-5 is recombined with TRBJ2-2; TRBD1 agrees with 8 junctional bases. The nucleotide sequence is TGTGCCAGCAGTTCAGGGGGCGCGTACGGGGAGCTGTTTTTT. Its product reads: CASSSGGAYGELFF.